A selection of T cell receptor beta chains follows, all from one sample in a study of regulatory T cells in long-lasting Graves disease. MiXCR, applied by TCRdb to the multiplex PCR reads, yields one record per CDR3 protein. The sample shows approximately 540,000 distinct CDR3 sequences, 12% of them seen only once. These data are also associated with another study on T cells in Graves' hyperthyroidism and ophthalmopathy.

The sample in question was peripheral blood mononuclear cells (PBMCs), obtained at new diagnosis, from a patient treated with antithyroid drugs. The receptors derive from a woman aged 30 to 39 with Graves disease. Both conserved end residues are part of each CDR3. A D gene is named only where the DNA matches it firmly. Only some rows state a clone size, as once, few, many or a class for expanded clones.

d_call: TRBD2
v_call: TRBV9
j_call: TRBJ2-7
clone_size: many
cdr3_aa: CASSSGLADSYEQYF
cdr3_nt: TGTGCCAGCAGCTCGGGACTAGCGGATTCCTACGAGCAGTACTTC

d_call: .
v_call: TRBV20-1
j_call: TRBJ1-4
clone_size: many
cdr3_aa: CSANGGQVYEKLFF
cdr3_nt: TGCAGTGCTAATGGGGGCCAAGTATATGAAAAACTGTTTTTT

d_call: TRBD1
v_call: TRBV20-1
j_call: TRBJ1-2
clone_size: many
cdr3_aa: CSARGETGIHGYTF
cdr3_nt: TGCAGTGCTAGAGGGGAGACAGGGATCCATGGCTACACCTTC

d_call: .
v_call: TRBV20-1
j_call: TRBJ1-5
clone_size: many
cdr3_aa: CSAEPPFGNQPQHF
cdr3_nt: TGCAGTGCGGAACCCCCCTTCGGCAATCAGCCCCAGCATTTT

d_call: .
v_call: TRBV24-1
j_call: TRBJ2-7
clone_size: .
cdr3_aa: CATSDSTNENLQYF
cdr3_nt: TGTGCCACCAGTGATTCCACGAATGAGAACCTGCAGTACTTC

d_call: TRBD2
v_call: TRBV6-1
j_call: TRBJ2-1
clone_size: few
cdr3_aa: CASMGLADEQFF
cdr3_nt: TGTGCCAGTATGGGACTAGCAGATGAGCAGTTCTTC

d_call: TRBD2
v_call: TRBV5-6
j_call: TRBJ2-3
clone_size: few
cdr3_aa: CASSPGGRFFAGDLGDTQYF
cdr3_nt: TGTGCCAGCAGCCCGGGGGGGAGGTTTTTTGCCGGCGACTTGGGGGATACGCAGTATTTT

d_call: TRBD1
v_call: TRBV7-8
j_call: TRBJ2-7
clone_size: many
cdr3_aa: CASSFLTGGLSYEQYF
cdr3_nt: TGTGCCAGCAGCTTTCTGACAGGGGGCCTCTCCTACGAGCAGTACTTC

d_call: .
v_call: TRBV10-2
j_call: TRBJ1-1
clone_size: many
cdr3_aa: CASKLGNTEAFF
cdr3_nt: TGCGCCAGCAAGCTCGGCAACACTGAAGCTTTCTTT

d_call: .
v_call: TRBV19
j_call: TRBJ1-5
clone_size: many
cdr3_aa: CASSIALGGASNQPQHF
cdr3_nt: TGTGCCAGTAGTATAGCCCTTGGAGGGGCGAGCAATCAGCCCCAGCATTTT

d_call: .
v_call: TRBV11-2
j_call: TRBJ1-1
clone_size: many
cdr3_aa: CASSPRWGTEAFF
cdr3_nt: TGTGCCAGCAGCCCCCGGTGGGGCACTGAAGCTTTCTTT

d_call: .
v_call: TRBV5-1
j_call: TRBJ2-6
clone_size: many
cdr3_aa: CASSLEGSGANVLTF
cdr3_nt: TGTGCCAGCAGTTTGGAGGGCTCTGGGGCCAACGTCCTGACTTTC

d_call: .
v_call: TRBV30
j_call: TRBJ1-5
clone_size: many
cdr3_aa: CAWSVLGSQPQHF
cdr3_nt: TGTGCCTGGAGTGTATTGGGATCTCAGCCCCAGCATTTT

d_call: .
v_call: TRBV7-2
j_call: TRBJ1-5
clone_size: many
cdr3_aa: CASSLLAANQPQHF
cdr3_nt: TGTGCCAGCAGCTTATTGGCAGCCAATCAGCCCCAGCATTTT

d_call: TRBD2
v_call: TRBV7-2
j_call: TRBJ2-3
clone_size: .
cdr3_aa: CASSLAPGTSRPDTQYF
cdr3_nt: TGTGCCAGCAGCTTGGCCCCCGGGACTAGCCGTCCAGATACGCAGTATTTT

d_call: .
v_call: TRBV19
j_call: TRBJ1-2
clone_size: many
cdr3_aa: CASKDSPTYYGYTF
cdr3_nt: TGTGCCAGTAAGGACAGCCCTACTTACTATGGCTACACCTTC

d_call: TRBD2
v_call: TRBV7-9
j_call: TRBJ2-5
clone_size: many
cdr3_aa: CASTPGRGQETQYF
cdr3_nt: TGTGCCAGCACCCCGGGGAGGGGCCAAGAGACCCAGTACTTC

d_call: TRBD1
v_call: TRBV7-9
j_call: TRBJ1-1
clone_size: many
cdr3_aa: CASSERTGVNTEAFF
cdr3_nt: TGTGCCAGCAGCGAACGGACAGGGGTTAACACTGAAGCTTTCTTT

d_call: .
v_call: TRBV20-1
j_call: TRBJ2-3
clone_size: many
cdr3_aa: CSANPTVGVDTQYF
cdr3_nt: TGCAGTGCAAACCCGACTGTAGGGGTAGATACGCAGTATTTT

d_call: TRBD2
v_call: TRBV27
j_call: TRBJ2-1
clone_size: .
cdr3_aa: CASSSYGRIAGGSYNEQFF
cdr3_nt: TGTGCCAGCAGTTCATACGGAAGAATAGCGGGAGGGTCCTACAATGAGCAGTTCTTC

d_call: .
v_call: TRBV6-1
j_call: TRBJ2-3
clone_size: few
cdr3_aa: CASRMQHRSTDTQYF
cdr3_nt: TGTGCCAGCAGAATGCAACATAGATCCACAGATACGCAGTATTTT

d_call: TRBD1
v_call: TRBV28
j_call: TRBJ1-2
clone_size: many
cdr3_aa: CASSLGQGVRNYGYTF
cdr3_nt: TGTGCCAGCAGTTTGGGACAGGGGGTACGTAACTATGGCTACACCTTC

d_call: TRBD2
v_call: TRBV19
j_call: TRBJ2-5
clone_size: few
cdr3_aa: CASSIRDYGETQYF
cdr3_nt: TGTGCCAGTAGTATAAGGGACTATGGAGAGACCCAGTACTTC

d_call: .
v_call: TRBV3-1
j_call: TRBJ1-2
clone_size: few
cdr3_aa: CASSTTGNYGCTF
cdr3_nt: TGTGCCAGCAGCACCACAGGAAACTATGGCTGCACCTTC

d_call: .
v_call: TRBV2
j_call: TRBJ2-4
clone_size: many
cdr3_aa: CASRGLAGAKNIQYF
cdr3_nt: TGTGCCAGCAGAGGGCTAGCAGGAGCCAAAAACATTCAGTACTTC

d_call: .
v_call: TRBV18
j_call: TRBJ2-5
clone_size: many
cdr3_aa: CASSRQETQYF
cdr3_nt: TGTGCCAGCAGCCGTCAAGAGACCCAGTACTTC

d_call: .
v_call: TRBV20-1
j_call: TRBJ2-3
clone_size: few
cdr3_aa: CSATHRITDTQYF
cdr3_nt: TGCAGTGCTACACACAGAATCACAGATACGCAGTATTTT

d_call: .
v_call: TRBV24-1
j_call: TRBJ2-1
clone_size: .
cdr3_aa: CATSDDGTVGREQFF
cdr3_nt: TGTGCCACCAGTGATGACGGGACGGTTGGAAGGGAGCAGTTCTTC

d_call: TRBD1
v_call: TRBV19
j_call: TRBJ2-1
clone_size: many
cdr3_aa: CASSKRPGQVLNEQFF
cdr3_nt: TGTGCCAGTAGTAAGCGGCCGGGACAGGTATTAAATGAGCAGTTCTTC

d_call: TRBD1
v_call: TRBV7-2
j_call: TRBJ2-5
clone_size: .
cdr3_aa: CASGRTGGETQYF
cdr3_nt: TGTGCCAGCGGCCGGACAGGGGGTGAGACCCAGTACTTC

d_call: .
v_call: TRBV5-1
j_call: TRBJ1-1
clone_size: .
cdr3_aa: CASSSLTREDTEACF
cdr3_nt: TGCGCCAGCAGCTCCCTCACCCGGGAGGACACTGAAGCTTGCTTT

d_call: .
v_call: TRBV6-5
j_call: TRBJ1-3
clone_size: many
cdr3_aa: CASSYSGFSSGNTIYF
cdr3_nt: TGTGCCAGCAGTTACTCAGGGTTTTCCTCTGGAAACACCATATATTTT

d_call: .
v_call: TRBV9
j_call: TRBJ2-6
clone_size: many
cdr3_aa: CASSPQGLSGANVLTF
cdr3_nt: TGTGCCAGCAGCCCCCAAGGCCTATCTGGGGCCAACGTCCTGACTTTC

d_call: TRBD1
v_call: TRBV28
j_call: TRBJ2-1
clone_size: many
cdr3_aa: CASRYRDRGSYEQFF
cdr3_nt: TGTGCCAGCAGGTACCGGGACAGGGGGAGCTATGAGCAGTTCTTC

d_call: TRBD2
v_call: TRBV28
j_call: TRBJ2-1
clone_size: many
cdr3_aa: CASRLAAYGGQFF
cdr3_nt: TGTGCCAGCAGGCTAGCGGCTTACGGAGGGCAGTTCTTC

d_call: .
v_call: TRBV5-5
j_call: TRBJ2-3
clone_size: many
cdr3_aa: CASSAITDTQYF
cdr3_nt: TGTGCCAGCAGCGCGATTACAGATACGCAGTATTTT

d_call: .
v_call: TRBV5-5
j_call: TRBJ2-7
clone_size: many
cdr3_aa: CASSLTLDEQYF
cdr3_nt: TGTGCCAGCAGCTTGACCCTCGACGAGCAGTACTTC

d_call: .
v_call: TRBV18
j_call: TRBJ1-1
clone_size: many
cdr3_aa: CASSTAQTEAFF
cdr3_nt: TGTGCCAGCTCCACTGCGCAGACTGAAGCTTTCTTT

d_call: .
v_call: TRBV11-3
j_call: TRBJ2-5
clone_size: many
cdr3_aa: CASSSLGGQETQYF
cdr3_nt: TGTGCCAGCAGCTCTTTGGGGGGCCAAGAGACCCAGTACTTC

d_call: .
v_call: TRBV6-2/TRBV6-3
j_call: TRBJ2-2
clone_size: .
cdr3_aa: CASSYLGGANTGELFF
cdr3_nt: TGTGCCAGCAGTTATCTGGGCGGGGCGAACACCGGGGAGCTGTTTTTT

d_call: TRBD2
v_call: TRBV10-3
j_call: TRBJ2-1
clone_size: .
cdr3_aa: CAISEQLAGDNEQFF
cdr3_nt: TGTGCCATCAGTGAGCAACTAGCGGGAGACAATGAGCAGTTCTTC

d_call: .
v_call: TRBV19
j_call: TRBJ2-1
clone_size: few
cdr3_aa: CASSRSGTRYNEQFF
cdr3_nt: TGTGCCAGTAGTAGATCCGGAACACGGTACAATGAGCAGTTCTTC

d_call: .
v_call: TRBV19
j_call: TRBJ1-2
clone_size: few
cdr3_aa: CASSIQSRSNYGYTF
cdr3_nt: TGTGCCAGTAGTATACAAAGCAGATCTAACTATGGCTACACCTTC

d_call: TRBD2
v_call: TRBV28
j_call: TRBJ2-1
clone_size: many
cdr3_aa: CASRRAGSSYNEQFF
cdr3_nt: TGTGCCAGCAGGCGAGCGGGGAGCTCCTACAATGAGCAGTTCTTC

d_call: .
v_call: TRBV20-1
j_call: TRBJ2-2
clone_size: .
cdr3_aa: CSARRGNTGELFF
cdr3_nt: TGCAGTGCCCGTCGGGGGAACACCGGGGAGCTGTTTTTT

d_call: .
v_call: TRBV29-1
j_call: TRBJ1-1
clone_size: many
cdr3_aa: CSVEDLGNTEAFF
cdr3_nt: TGCAGCGTTGAAGATCTCGGGAACACTGAAGCTTTCTTT

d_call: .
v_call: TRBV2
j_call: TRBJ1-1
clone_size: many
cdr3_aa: CASSESYENTEAFF
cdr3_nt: TGTGCCAGCAGTGAAAGTTATGAGAACACTGAAGCTTTCTTT

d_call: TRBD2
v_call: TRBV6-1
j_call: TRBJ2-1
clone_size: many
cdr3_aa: CASSDLRLAGGMRSYNEQFF
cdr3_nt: TGTGCCAGCAGTGACCTCCGACTAGCGGGAGGGATGCGCTCCTACAATGAGCAGTTCTTC

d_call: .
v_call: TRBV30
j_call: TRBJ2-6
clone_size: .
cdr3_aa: CAWSVFIRVNGANVLTF
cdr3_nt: TGTGCCTGGAGTGTATTTATCAGGGTGAATGGGGCCAACGTCCTGACTTTC

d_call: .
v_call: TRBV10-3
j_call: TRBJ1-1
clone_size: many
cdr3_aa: CAITKDTMNTEAFF
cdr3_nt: TGTGCCATTACAAAGGACACAATGAACACTGAAGCTTTCTTT

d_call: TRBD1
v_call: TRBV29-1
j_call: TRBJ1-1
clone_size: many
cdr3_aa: CSVAAGQGGSGTEAFF
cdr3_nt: TGCAGCGTTGCTGCGGGACAGGGGGGTTCGGGAACTGAAGCTTTCTTT

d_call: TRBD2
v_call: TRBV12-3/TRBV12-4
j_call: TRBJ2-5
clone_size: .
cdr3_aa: CASSMTSGRGETQYF
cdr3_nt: TGTGCCAGCAGCATGACTAGCGGGAGAGGAGAGACCCAGTACTTC

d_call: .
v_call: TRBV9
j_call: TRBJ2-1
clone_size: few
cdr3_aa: CASSASGPSYNEQFF
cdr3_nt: TGTGCCAGCAGCGCGAGCGGCCCCTCCTACAATGAGCAGTTCTTC

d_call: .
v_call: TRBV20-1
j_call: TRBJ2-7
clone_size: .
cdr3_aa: CSGGGISYEQYF
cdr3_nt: TGCAGTGGCGGGGGCATCTCCTACGAGCAGTACTTC